This T cell receptor (beta chain) is from a study of blood T cell repertoires in COVID-19. In the study overall: In each case, the material was cDNA or gDNA derived from T cells, B-cell-depleted T cells, or PBMCs.

CDR3 length: 14 residues. The germline V gene encodes CDR1 LNHDA and CDR2 SQIVND (reference sequence). Trimming shortened V by 6 bases and J by 6 bases, and 18 bases separated the two germline ends. Symptom resolution, clearance, or two negative PCRs marked the recovered donors of Cohort 3. Clones were sequenced by immunoSEQ multiplex PCR, and TCRdb holds only the in-frame ones, with some missing. The sample holds under 200,000 clones; roughly 84% are singletons and the top ten take about 8%. The genes are TRBV19 and TRBJ2-7; a possible D gene is TRBD1 (6 bases). Sequenced input: PBMCs or T cells enriched from blood (not recorded which). This sequence was found in a woman aged 45 to 65 who had recovered from COVID-19. The CDR3 reads CASRRDRQGGEQYF. Written as DNA, the CDR3 is TGTGCCAGTAGAAGGGACCGCCAAGGGGGCGAGCAGTACTTC.